Below, one T cell receptor beta chain is given with its context. Its antigen is still unknown. A single record per CDR3 protein comes from TCRdb applying MiXCR to the RT-PCR reads. The sample gives about 650,000 distinct CDR3 sequences, approximately 15% of which show up once; roughly 7.6% is in the top ten. The data are from a study of response to subunit inactivated influenza vaccine. Whole-study results and caveats: A suggestion made by the authors is that each seasonal influenza vaccination recruits few new T cells.

The material sequenced was PBMCs from blood, taken 14 to 15 days before vaccination. This sequence originates from a man aged 50 or older who received an inactivated influenza vaccine.

CDR3 protein: CASTYKETQYF. The CDR3 nucleotides read TGTGCCAGCACATATAAAGAGACCCAGTACTTC. The chain uses TRBV2 and TRBJ2-5; D is uncertain. The germline V gene encodes CDR1 SNHLY and CDR2 FYNNEI. CDR3 size: 11 residues. The V gene lost 7 bases and the J gene lost 3 bases, with 6 bases spanning the gap.